This T cell receptor beta chain was recovered during a study of cytomegalovirus exposure and HLA in healthy donors. The overall study: A prior analysis found more than 90 million unique TCR beta sequences from roughly 180 million T cells. Study-wide results and caveats: V- and J-gene trimming in TCR beta was tied to a missense DCLRE1C variant by an analysis performed later. In a later analysis, specific HLA alleles were associated with around 17,000 TCR beta sequences at a 0.05 false discovery rate. Reported performance of the classifier showed diagnosis of cytomegalovirus status with high specificity and sensitivity.

The PCR used 60 Vbeta and 13 Jbeta primers. Using immunoSEQ multiplex PCR, the repertoire was profiled, and TCRdb retains in-frame clones only, with some absent. The sample carries some 150,000 clones, 68% recorded once. Germline CDR1 reads SGHRS; CDR2 reads YFSETQ. With 3 bases clipped from V and 0 bases from J, the junction kept 5 bases outside the gene matches. The CDR3 spans 15 residues. To note about this clone: The antigen is unknown.

The sample taken for sequencing was PBMCs. V usage is TRBV5-1 and J usage is TRBJ2-7; 8 bases are a match to TRBD2. This clonotype was sampled from a man between 60 and 70 years old in good health and CMV-seronegative. CDR3 loop: CASSYPGLVSYEQYF. The CDR3 nucleotides are TGCGCCAGCAGCTATCCGGGACTAGTCTCCTACGAGCAGTACTTC. Full variable domain (outside the CDR3, taken from reference TRBV5-1 and TRBJ2-7): KAGVTQTPRYLIKTRGQQVTLSCSPISGHRSVSWYQQTPGQGLQFLFEYFSETQRNKGNFPGRFSGRQFSNSRSEMNVSTLELGDSALYLCASSYPGLVSYEQYFGPGTRLTVT.